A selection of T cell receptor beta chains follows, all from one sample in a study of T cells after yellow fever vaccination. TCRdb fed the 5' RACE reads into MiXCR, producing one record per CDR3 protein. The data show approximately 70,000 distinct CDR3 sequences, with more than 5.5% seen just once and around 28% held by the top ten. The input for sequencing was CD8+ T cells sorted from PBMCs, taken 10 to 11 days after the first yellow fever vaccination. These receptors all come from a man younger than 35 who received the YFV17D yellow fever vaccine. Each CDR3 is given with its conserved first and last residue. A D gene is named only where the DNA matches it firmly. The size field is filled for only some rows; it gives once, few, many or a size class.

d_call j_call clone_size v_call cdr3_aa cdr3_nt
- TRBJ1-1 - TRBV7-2 CASSPGPGPGAFF TGTGCCAGCAGCCCGGGACCAGGTCCGGGGGCTTTCTTT
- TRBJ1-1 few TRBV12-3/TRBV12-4 CASRTGGGGEAFF TGTGCCAGCAGGACCGGCGGCGGGGGGGAAGCTTTCTTT
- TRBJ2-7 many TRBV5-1 CASSPGEGEYEQYF TGCGCCAGCAGTCCGGGGGAAGGGGAATACGAGCAGTACTTC
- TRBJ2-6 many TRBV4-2 CASSQDNNSGANVLTF TGTGCCAGCAGCCAAGATAACAACTCTGGGGCCAACGTCCTGACTTTC
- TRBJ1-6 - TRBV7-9 CASSPDHGGDSPLHF TGTGCCAGCAGCCCCGACCACGGTGGCGATTCACCCCTCCACTTT
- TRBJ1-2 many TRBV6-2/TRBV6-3 CASSYSTAVYGYTF TGTGCCAGCAGTTACTCGACGGCGGTCTATGGCTACACCTTC
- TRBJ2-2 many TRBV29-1 CSVTLATGELFF TGCAGCGTCACCCTAGCGACCGGGGAGCTGTTTTTT
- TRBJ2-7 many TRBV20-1 CSATRGGHEQYF TGCAGTGCTACGCGGGGAGGCCACGAGCAGTACTTC
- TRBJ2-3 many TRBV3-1 CASSTGDTQYF TGTGCCAGCAGTACCGGGGATACGCAGTATTTT
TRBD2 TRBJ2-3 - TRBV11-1 CASSSWTLAGSTDTQYF TGTGCCAGCAGCTCGTGGACCTTAGCGGGCAGCACAGATACGCAGTATTTT
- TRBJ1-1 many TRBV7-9 CASSFTREGTEAFF TGTGCCAGCAGCTTTACCAGGGAGGGGACTGAAGCTTTCTTT
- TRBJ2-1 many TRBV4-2 CASSQWSPSSYNEQFF TGTGCCAGCAGCCAATGGTCACCGAGCTCCTACAATGAGCAGTTCTTC
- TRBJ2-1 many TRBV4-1 CASSQDPLGVRGLNEQFF TGCGCCAGCAGCCAAGATCCCCTGGGGGTGCGTGGTTTGAATGAGCAGTTCTTC
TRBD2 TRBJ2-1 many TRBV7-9 CASSIPAGVSYNEQFF TGTGCCAGCAGCATACCAGCGGGAGTCTCCTACAATGAGCAGTTCTTC
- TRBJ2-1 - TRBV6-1 CASSKGGSNEQFF TGTGCCAGCAGCAAGGGGGGCTCCAATGAGCAGTTCTTC
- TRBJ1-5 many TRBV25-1 CASSETNSWSNQPQHF TGTGCCAGCAGTGAAACGAACAGTTGGAGCAATCAGCCCCAGCATTTT
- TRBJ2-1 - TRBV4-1 CASSQGNREDGEQFF TGCGCCAGCAGCCAGGGAAACCGGGAAGACGGTGAGCAGTTCTTC
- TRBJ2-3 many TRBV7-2 CASSTGTKWVTNTQYF TGTGCCAGCAGCACGGGGACCAAATGGGTCACAAATACGCAGTATTTT
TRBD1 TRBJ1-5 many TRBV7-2 CASSPTGGSNQPQHF TGTGCCAGCAGCCCGACAGGGGGAAGCAATCAGCCCCAGCATTTT
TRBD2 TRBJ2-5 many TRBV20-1 CSVAGRQETQYF TGCAGTGTAGCGGGGAGACAAGAGACCCAGTACTTC
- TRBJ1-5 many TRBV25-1 CASSEMDSETGQPQHF TGTGCCAGCAGTGAAATGGACAGCGAGACGGGTCAGCCCCAGCATTTT
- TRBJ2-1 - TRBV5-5 CASSGLNNEQFF TGTGCCAGCAGCGGCTTGAACAATGAGCAGTTCTTC
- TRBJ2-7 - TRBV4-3 CASSQEVSSYEQYF TGCGCCAGCAGCCAAGAGGTTTCCTCCTACGAGCAGTACTTC
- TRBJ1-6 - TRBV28 CASSPEPGGASPLHF TGTGCCAGCAGCCCAGAGCCCGGGGGAGCTTCACCCCTCCACTTT
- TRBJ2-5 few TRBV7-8 CASSLALGGLQETQYF TGTGCCAGCAGCTTAGCGCTCGGGGGACTTCAAGAGACCCAGTACTTC
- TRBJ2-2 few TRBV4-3 CASSQDGRETGELFF TGCGCCAGCAGCCAAGATGGACGGGAGACCGGGGAGCTGTTTTTT
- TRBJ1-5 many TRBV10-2 CASSDGQPQHF TGCGCCAGCAGTGATGGTCAGCCCCAGCATTTT
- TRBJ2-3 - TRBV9 CASSVGGSSTDTQYF TGTGCCAGCAGCGTGGGCGGGTCCAGCACAGATACGCAGTATTTT
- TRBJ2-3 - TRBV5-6 CASSFEEGAAPDTQYF TGTGCCAGCAGCTTTGAGGAGGGGGCCGCCCCAGATACGCAGTATTTT
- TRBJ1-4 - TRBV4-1 CASSPIGNEKLFF TGCGCCAGCAGCCCCATCGGTAATGAAAAACTGTTTTTT
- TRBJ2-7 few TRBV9 CASSVGWGPRDEQYF TGTGCCAGCAGCGTAGGGTGGGGACCTAGGGACGAGCAGTACTTC
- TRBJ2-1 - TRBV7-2 CASSPDHVTAYYNEQFF TGTGCCAGCAGCCCTGACCACGTGACAGCGTATTACAATGAGCAGTTCTTC
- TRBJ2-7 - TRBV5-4 CASSGGSGYEQYF TGTGCCAGCAGCGGCGGTTCCGGCTACGAGCAGTACTTC
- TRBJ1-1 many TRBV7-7 CASSLDSYAEAFF TGTGCTAGCAGCTTAGACAGTTACGCTGAAGCTTTCTTT
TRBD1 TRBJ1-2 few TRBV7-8 CASTTEGRGWDGYTF TGTGCCAGCACCACGGAGGGCAGGGGGTGGGATGGCTACACCTTC
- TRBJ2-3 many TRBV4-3 CASSQVVARDRTDTQYF TGCGCCAGCAGCCAAGTCGTAGCCCGAGATCGCACAGATACGCAGTATTTT
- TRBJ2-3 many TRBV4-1 CASSQAGDTQYF TGCGCCAGCAGCCAAGCGGGAGATACGCAGTATTTT
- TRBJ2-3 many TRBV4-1 CASSQWGDGTDTQYF TGCGCCAGCAGCCAATGGGGCGACGGCACAGATACGCAGTATTTT
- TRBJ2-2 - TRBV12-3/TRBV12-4 CASSLLLTGELFF TGTGCCAGCAGTTTATTGCTTACCGGGGAGCTGTTTTTT
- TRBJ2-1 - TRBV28 CAISPELRHNEQFF TGTGCCATCAGCCCCGAGCTCCGGCACAATGAGCAGTTCTTC
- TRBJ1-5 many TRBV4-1 CASSQDFVGGQNQPQHF TGCGCCAGCAGCCAAGATTTTGTGGGAGGGCAAAATCAGCCCCAGCATTTT
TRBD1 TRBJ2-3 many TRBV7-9 CASSPRQGAVSADTQYF TGTGCCAGCAGCCCACGACAGGGGGCCGTTTCGGCAGATACGCAGTATTTT
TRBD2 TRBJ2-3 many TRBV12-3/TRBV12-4 CASRPGSGESPDTQYF TGTGCCAGCAGACCCGGAAGCGGGGAGTCCCCAGATACGCAGTATTTT
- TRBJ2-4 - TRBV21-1 CASSKEGGPPNGQYF TGTGCCAGCAGCAAAGAAGGGGGTCCGCCAAATGGTCAGTACTTC
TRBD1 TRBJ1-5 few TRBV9 CASSVSGGSQPQHF TGTGCCAGCAGCGTCTCAGGGGGCTCACAGCCCCAGCATTTT
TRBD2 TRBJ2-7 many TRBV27 CASIQQGWGGGAHYEQYF TGTGCCAGCATCCAACAGGGGTGGGGCGGGGGGGCCCACTACGAGCAGTACTTC
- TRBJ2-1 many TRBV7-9 CASSWDIRPYNEQFF TGTGCCAGCAGCTGGGACATCCGTCCGTACAATGAGCAGTTCTTC
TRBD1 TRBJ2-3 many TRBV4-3 CASSQSQGAADTQYF TGCGCCAGCAGCCAAAGTCAGGGGGCCGCAGATACGCAGTATTTT
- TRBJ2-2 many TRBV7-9 CAGRALATGELFF TGTGCCGGCAGGGCGTTGGCCACCGGGGAGCTGTTTTTT
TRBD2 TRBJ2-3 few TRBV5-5 CASSPDPGLVGDTQYF TGTGCCAGCAGCCCGGACCCGGGACTAGTCGGAGATACGCAGTATTTT
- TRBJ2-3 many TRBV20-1 CSARDWYEADTQYF TGCAGTGCTAGGGACTGGTATGAGGCAGATACGCAGTATTTT
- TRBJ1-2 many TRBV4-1 CASTQGSGDGYTF TGCGCCAGCACCCAAGGAAGTGGGGATGGCTACACCTTC
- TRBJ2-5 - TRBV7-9 CASSFRIQETQYF TGTGCCAGCAGCTTCCGGATCCAAGAGACCCAGTACTTC
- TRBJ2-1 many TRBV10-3 CAITGGEYNEQFF TGTGCCATCACTGGGGGCGAATACAATGAGCAGTTCTTC
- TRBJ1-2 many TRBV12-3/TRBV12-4 CASSFPSNYGYTF TGTGCCAGCAGTTTCCCCAGCAATTATGGCTACACCTTC